A single sample is the source of the 9 T cell receptor beta chains below, sequenced in a study of CD8 T cells in Susac syndrome. Random-hexamer reverse transcription was applied to roughly 0.5 to 1 ug RNA. MiXCR, run by TCRdb on the immunoSEQ multiplex PCR reads, gives a single entry per CDR3 protein. The table has about 180,000 distinct CDR3 sequences, approximately 95% seen once. The sample taken for sequencing was CD4+ T cells from PBMCs. The source is a human donor with multiple sclerosis.

The CDR3 protein is CASTLGGGTDTQYF. Written as DNA, the CDR3 is TGTGCCAGCACCCTCGGGGGGGGCACAGATACGCAGTATTTT. This chain joins TRBV6-6 and TRBJ2-3, with 8 bases matching TRBD2. The trim removed 7 bases at V and 1 base at J, leaving 4 bases unmatched. The CDR3 totals 14 residues. In germline, CDR1 is MNHNY, CDR2 SVGAGI (reference sequence).

This clonotype has only a few counts. The chain employs TRBV6-6 and TRBJ2-3; D is possibly TRBD1 (5 bases). The CDR3 totals 10 residues. V was pared by 9 bases and J by 6 bases, with 7 bases between. CDR1 and CDR2 from the germline V gene are MNHNY and SVGAGI (reference sequence). The CDR3 reads CASGADTQYF. In nucleotides, the CDR3 is TGTGCCAGTGGGGCCGATACGCAGTATTTT.

This sequence joins TRBV23-1 and TRBJ2-1; D is unresolved. TRBV23-1 is an open reading frame, and its role is uncertain. The CDR3 contains 15 residues. V lost 0 bases to trimming and J lost 7 bases, with 13 bases between them. The CDR3 coding sequence is TGCGCCAGCAGTCAATCGGTGATCGTTGGGAATGAGCAGTTCTTC. Protein: CASSQSVIVGNEQFF.

The chain links TRBV20-1 to TRBJ2-7, with TRBD2 matching 12 bases. After removal of 6 bases from V and 3 bases from J, the junction contained 12 bases not matched to a gene. The CDR3 consists of 16 residues. Germline values: CDR1 DFQATT, CDR2 SNEGSKA (reference sequence). CDR3 region: CSAERLPSGGVYEQYF. CDR3 nucleotide sequence: TGCAGTGCAGAACGCCTCCCTAGCGGGGGGGTCTACGAGCAGTACTTC.

This chain uses TRBV4-3 with TRBJ2-3, with 7 bases matching TRBD1. The CDR3 runs to 16 residues. V lost 0 bases and J lost 2; bases outside the gene matches: 5. CDR1 is LGHNA and CDR2 is YSLEER in the germline V gene. The CDR3 sequence: CASSQDGGQVTDTQYF. The CDR3 DNA reads TGCGCCAGCAGCCAAGATGGTGGACAGGTCACAGATACGCAGTATTTT.

The chain combines TRBV7-8 with TRBJ1-6; possible D gene TRBD1, 5 bases. Germline V lookup: CDR1 SGHVS, CDR2 FQNEAQ. V lost 0 bases to trimming and J lost 10 bases, with 13 bases between them. This CDR3 contains 15 residues. This CDR3 is CASSLARDRESPLHF. CDR3 in DNA: TGTGCCAGCAGCTTAGCGAGAGACAGAGAATCACCCCTCCACTTT.

The rearrangement joins TRBV27 to TRBJ1-6; perhaps TRBD1 as D (6 bases). The germline gives CDR1 MNHEY, CDR2 SMNVEV (reference sequence). V gave up 4 bases and J gave up 7 bases, with 14 bases separating them. The CDR3 loop spans 15 amino acids. The CDR3: CASSSRGLVNSPLHF. CDR3 sequence (DNA): TGTGCCAGCAGTTCCAGGGGACTTGTAAATTCACCCCTCCACTTT.

The chain uses TRBV30 and TRBJ1-1; D call uncertain. This CDR3 contains 13 residues. V lost 3 bases and J 0 bases, leaving 8 bases between the germline ends. CDR1 is GTSNPN, CDR2 SVGIG, per germline (reference sequence). Here the CDR3 reads CAWREWVNTEAFF. The CDR3 nucleotides are TGTGCCTGGAGAGAGTGGGTGAACACTGAAGCTTTCTTT.

J is TRBJ2-3 and V is TRBV11-2, with D possibly being TRBD2 (5 bases). Germline values: CDR1 SGHAT, CDR2 FQNNGV. The CDR3 extends over 15 amino acids. Trimming left V 8 bases short and J 2 bases short, with 17 bases between. CDR3 DNA sequence: TGTGCCAGCGTACCCGAGGGTGTTGCCACAGATACGCAGTATTTT. Translating it yields CASVPEGVATDTQYF.